The next 29 T cell receptor beta chains were all read from a single sample in a study. The data were produced by immunoSEQ multiplex PCR, yet TCRdb's version contains in-frame clones alone and is incomplete. Of 60,000 to 85,000 clones in the sample, around 93% were seen once. The sample was PBMCs. The source of these receptors is a man aged 40-50 years with rheumatoid arthritis.

The rearrangement links TRBV30 to TRBJ1-2; D is ambiguous. The CDR3 covers 11 residues. The V gene lost 0 bases and the J gene lost 2 bases, with 1 base spanning the gap. From germline, CDR1 is GTSNPN and CDR2 SVGIG (reference sequence). Written as DNA, the CDR3 is TGTGCCTGGAGTGTAAACTATGGCTACACCTTC. It specifies CAWSVNYGYTF.

The chain links TRBV27 to TRBJ2-2, with 7 bases matching TRBD1. Germline lookup yields CDR1 MNHEY and CDR2 SMNVEV (reference sequence). With V trimmed by 5 bases and J by 4 bases, 7 bases remained unmatched. This CDR3 is built from 15 residues. DNA for the CDR3: TGTGCCAGCAGTGATAGGGGGCCGGGCACCGGGGAGCTGTTTTTT. This sequence encodes CASSDRGPGTGELFF.

The rearrangement joins TRBV11-3 to TRBJ1-1; D is unresolved. V dropped 4 bases and J dropped 1 base, with 7 bases sitting between them. The germline V gene has CDR1 SGHNT and CDR2 YENEEA. The CDR3 length is 13 residues. CDR3 sequence reads: CASSSAPNTEAFF. CDR3 bases: TGTGCCAGCAGCTCCGCCCCGAACACTGAAGCTTTCTTT.

V is TRBV7-9 and J is TRBJ1-6; TRBD1 aligns across 10 bases. The germline V gene has CDR1 SEHNR and CDR2 FQNEAQ (reference sequence). The CDR3 contains 14 residues. V was clipped by 7 bases and J by 7 bases; unmatched bases: 4. The CDR3 loop reads CASTGTGVNSPLHF. For the CDR3, the DNA is TGTGCCAGCACTGGGACAGGGGTAAATTCACCCCTCCACTTT. The whole variable domain, remainder taken from reference TRBV7-9 and TRBJ1-6, is DTGVSQNPRHKITKRGQNVTFRCDPISEHNRLYWYRQTLGQGPEFLTYFQNEAQLEKSRLLSDRFSAERPKGSFSTLEIQRTEQGDSAMYLCASTGTGVNSPLHFGNGTRLTVT.

The genes are TRBV18 and TRBJ2-1; D gene ambiguous. V was trimmed by 0 bases and J by 3 bases, leaving 9 bases between them. The CDR3 spans 15 residues. In germline, CDR1 is KGHSH, CDR2 LQKENI. This chain's CDR3 is CASSPPDRIYNEQFF. The CDR3 nucleotides read TGTGCCAGCTCACCACCGGACCGAATCTACAATGAGCAGTTCTTC.

The chain couples TRBV3-1 (or the pseudogene TRBV3-2) to TRBJ2-7; tentatively, D is TRBD2 (6 bases). V was pared by 4 bases and J by 2 bases, with 12 bases between. The CDR3 consists of 14 residues. Looked up from germline, CDR1 is LGHDT and CDR2 is YNNKEL (reference sequence). The CDR3 DNA follows: TGTGCCAGCAGCCTCGTCTCGGGGGCCTACGAGCAGTACTTC. The encoded protein is CASSLVSGAYEQYF.

This rearrangement joins TRBV4-2 to TRBJ2-2, with D possibly TRBD1 on 6 matching bases. Deletions cut 0 bases from V and 4 bases from J, with 12 bases between. The CDR3 is made up of 16 amino acids. Germline V gene lookup returns CDR1 LGHNA and CDR2 YNFKEQ. The CDR3 is CASSQDLGGRTGELFF. CDR3 bases: TGTGCCAGCAGCCAAGATCTTGGGGGCCGCACCGGGGAGCTGTTTTTT.

The rearrangement uses TRBV11-1 and TRBJ2-2, with a tentative D call TRBD1 (5 bases). Trimming left V 1 base short and J 6 bases short, with 15 bases between. The germline V gene encodes CDR1 SGHAT and CDR2 FQDESV (reference sequence). This CDR3 has 16 amino acids. CDR3 nucleotides: TGTGCCAGCAGCTTAGATAGCAGGGAACGACCCGGGGAGCTGTTTTTT. It translates to CASSLDSRERPGELFF.

The genes are TRBV15 and TRBJ2-3; D possibly corresponds to TRBD2 (5 bases). Germline V gives CDR1 LNHNV, CDR2 YYDKDF (reference sequence). V lost 0 bases to trimming and J lost 0 bases, with 13 bases between them. There are 17 residues in the CDR3. CDR3 DNA sequence: TGTGCCACCAGCAGAGATCTCGACTACCCTAGCACAGATACGCAGTATTTT. Its translation is CATSRDLDYPSTDTQYF.

The chain couples TRBV30 to TRBJ2-7; a weak D match, TRBD2 (6 bases). CDR3 length: 13 amino acids. In germline, CDR1 is GTSNPN, CDR2 SVGIG (reference sequence). Trimming cost V 3 bases and J 3 bases, with 12 bases left between them. The CDR3 DNA sequence: TGTGCCTGGAGCCGGGAGTTCATCTACGAGCAGTACTTC. It translates to CAWSREFIYEQYF. Full variable domain (outside the CDR3, taken from reference TRBV30 and TRBJ2-7): SQTIHQWPATLVQPVGSPLSLECTVEGTSNPNLYWYRQAAGRGLQLLFYSVGIGQISSEVPQNLSASRPQDRQFILSSKKLLLSDSGFYLCAWSREFIYEQYFGPGTRLTVT.

This chain joins TRBV7-9 and TRBJ2-3; TRBD1 aligns across 9 bases. CDR1 is SEHNR, CDR2 FQNEAQ, per germline (reference sequence). The V segment lost 5 bases and the J segment 6 bases; nucleotides outside the gene matches: 3. This CDR3 region has 13 residues. DNA for the CDR3: TGTGCCAGCAGCAACAGGGGGCCCGATACGCAGTATTTT. It yields the protein CASSNRGPDTQYF.

The rearrangement uses TRBV30 and TRBJ1-1; tentatively, D is TRBD1 (6 bases). Germline CDR1 reads GTSNPN; CDR2 reads SVGIG (reference sequence). The ends were cut back, 0 bases at V and 1 base at J, with 6 bases in the middle. The CDR3 spans 13 residues. The DNA for the CDR3 is TGTGCCTGGAGTGTACAGGGGAACACTGAAGCTTTCTTT. Translation gives CAWSVQGNTEAFF. Full variable domain (outside the CDR3, taken from reference TRBV30 and TRBJ1-1): SQTIHQWPATLVQPVGSPLSLECTVEGTSNPNLYWYRQAAGRGLQLLFYSVGIGQISSEVPQNLSASRPQDRQFILSSKKLLLSDSGFYLCAWSVQGNTEAFFGQGTRLTVV.

The chain uses TRBV28 and TRBJ1-2; no definite D call. The CDR3 covers 13 residues. In germline, CDR1 is MDHEN, CDR2 SYDVKM. With 6 bases removed from V and 4 bases from J, the gap between germline ends came to 12 bases. The CDR3: CASSPRRFYGYTF. CDR3 sequence (DNA): TGTGCCAGCAGCCCCCGCCGTTTCTATGGCTACACCTTC.

This clone was counted a few times. The genes are TRBV10-1 and TRBJ1-1, with D tentatively TRBD1 (6 bases). Deletions cut 2 bases from V and 0 bases from J, with 13 bases between. Germline lookup yields CDR1 WNHNN and CDR2 SYGVQD (reference sequence). The CDR3 is 16 residues long. The CDR3 is CASSETPGHLNTEAFF. The CDR3 coding sequence is TGCGCCAGCAGTGAGACACCGGGACACCTGAACACTGAAGCTTTCTTT.

The gene calls are TRBV30 and TRBJ2-4; possibly TRBD1 or TRBD2 for D (5 bases each). Germline assignment: CDR1 GTSNPN and CDR2 SVGIG (reference sequence). Trimming stripped 2 bases from V and 1 base from J, with 15 bases between. The CDR3 contains 16 residues. The CDR3 sequence: CAWSTFPGPAKNIQYF. The CDR3 region has the DNA TGTGCCTGGAGTACCTTTCCGGGACCCGCCAAAAACATTCAGTACTTC.

The chain is built from TRBV2 and TRBJ2-7; 8 bases line up with TRBD1. CDR3 length equals 16 residues. Germline V gene sequence: CDR1 SNHLY, CDR2 FYNNEI. V lost 4 bases, J lost 2 bases, and 10 bases stayed unmatched. CDR3 in amino acids: CASSVLRDRPTYEQYF. The DNA of the CDR3 is TGTGCCAGCAGTGTTCTCCGGGACAGGCCGACCTACGAGCAGTACTTC. Variable domain in full (rest from reference TRBV2 and TRBJ2-7): EPEVTQTPSHQVTQMGQEVILRCVPISNHLYFYWYRQILGQKVEFLVSFYNNEISEKSEIFDDQFSVERPDGSNFTLKIRSTKLEDSAMYFCASSVLRDRPTYEQYFGPGTRLTVT.

This chain connects TRBV30 to TRBJ1-3, with no clear D. This CDR3 contains 14 residues. Germline values: CDR1 GTSNPN, CDR2 SVGIG (reference sequence). Between the trimmed V and J ends, which lost 5 bases and 0 bases, there was a span of 11 bases. In nucleotides, the CDR3 is TGTGCCTGGGCCGCCGTTTCCTCTGGAAACACCATATATTTT. It translates to CAWAAVSSGNTIYF.

The chain has TRBV4-2 and TRBJ2-6; D perhaps matches TRBD2 (5 bases). The CDR3 is 16 residues long. Germline lookup yields CDR1 LGHNA and CDR2 YNFKEQ. The V and J ends lost 0 bases and 4 bases respectively, with 10 bases between them. The CDR3 DNA reads TGTGCCAGCAGCCAAGATAGGACTTCCGGGGCCAACGTCCTGACTTTC. Translation: CASSQDRTSGANVLTF.

J is TRBJ1-4 and V is TRBV5-4; D gene unclear. CDR1 and CDR2 from the germline V gene are SGHNT and YYREEE (reference sequence). Deletions cut 4 bases from V and 6 bases from J, with 13 bases between. The CDR3 consists of 14 residues. The CDR3 is CASSEQPHYEKLFF. CDR3 bases: TGTGCCAGCAGCGAACAGCCCCACTATGAAAAACTGTTTTTT.

The rearrangement links TRBV10-3 to TRBJ1-2; D may be TRBD1 (6 bases). Germline V gives CDR1 ENHRY, CDR2 SYGVKD. Deletions cut 3 bases from V and 1 base from J, with 15 bases between. The CDR3 runs 16 residues. This chain's CDR3 is CAISDPRQDFNYGYTF. The CDR3, as DNA: TGTGCCATCAGTGACCCCCGACAGGACTTTAACTATGGCTACACCTTC.

V usage is TRBV2 and J usage is TRBJ1-1; D is unresolved. Looked up from germline, CDR1 is SNHLY and CDR2 is FYNNEI. This CDR3 is built from 14 residues. V was pared by 7 bases and J by 5 bases, with 17 bases between. In nucleotides, the CDR3 is TGTGCCAGCACCGACTGGGGAAGAGAGACTGAAGCTTTCTTT. This gives the protein CASTDWGRETEAFF. The full variable domain, with the rest looked up from reference TRBV2 and TRBJ1-1, is EPEVTQTPSHQVTQMGQEVILRCVPISNHLYFYWYRQILGQKVEFLVSFYNNEISEKSEIFDDQFSVERPDGSNFTLKIRSTKLEDSAMYFCASTDWGRETEAFFGQGTRLTVV.

The J gene is TRBJ1-5, the V gene TRBV4-2; 8 bases agree with TRBD1. After removal of 1 base from V and 3 bases from J, the junction contained 5 bases not matched to a gene. The CDR3 is 16 residues long. Germline V gives CDR1 LGHNA, CDR2 YNFKEQ. The CDR3 DNA is TGTGCCAGCAGCCAAGCAGGGGGCTTTATCAATCAGCCCCAGCATTTT. Translated, it gives CASSQAGGFINQPQHF.

This clone was found a few times. The chain is built from TRBV4-3 and TRBJ1-2, with unresolved D. The length of the CDR3 is 15 residues. Germline V lookup: CDR1 LGHNA, CDR2 YSLEER. V dropped 1 base and J dropped 0 bases, with 9 bases sitting between them. The CDR3 protein is CASSQGRQSNYGYTF. CDR3 coding DNA: TGCGCCAGCAGCCAAGGGCGCCAGTCTAACTATGGCTACACCTTC.

V gene TRBV27 combines with J gene TRBJ2-2; D is possibly TRBD1 (6 bases). In germline, CDR1 is MNHEY, CDR2 SMNVEV (reference sequence). Deletions cut 6 bases from V and 6 bases from J, with 11 bases between. The CDR3 has 13 amino acids. CDR3 region: CASRLNRAGELFF. CDR3 sequence (DNA): TGTGCCAGCAGACTCAACAGGGCCGGGGAGCTGTTTTTT.

V gene TRBV30 combines with J gene TRBJ2-3; 8 bases match TRBD1. This CDR3 spans 15 amino acids. The V gene end was trimmed by 3 bases and the J gene end by 2 bases; junction bases not matched to a gene: 7. Germline lookup yields CDR1 GTSNPN and CDR2 SVGIG (reference sequence). The CDR3 nucleotides are TGTGCCTGGAGCAGAAAGGACAGGGCCACAGATACGCAGTATTTT. Translation: CAWSRKDRATDTQYF.

This sequence joins TRBV7-9 and TRBJ2-7; 8 bases are a match to TRBD1. CDR1 and CDR2 (germline): SEHNR, FQNEAQ (reference sequence). The junction had 9 bases not matched to a gene; V was cut back by 2 bases and J by 6 bases. The CDR3 spans 15 residues. In nucleotides, the CDR3 is TGTGCCAGCAGCTTAACCGGGACAGGCCACCGCGAGCAGTACTTC. It translates to CASSLTGTGHREQYF.

CDR3 residues: CASSIRGLEGGYTF. CDR3 in DNA: TGTGCCAGTAGTATCCGGGGCCTTGAGGGTGGCTACACCTTC. The chain employs TRBV19 and TRBJ1-2; the D gene is possibly TRBD1 (5 bases). Trimming took off 3 bases at V and 7 bases at J, with 15 bases between the two ends. CDR1 and CDR2 from the germline V gene are LNHDA and SQIVND (reference sequence). The CDR3 is 14 residues long.

This chain uses TRBV4-1 with TRBJ2-7; no firm D call. CDR1 is MGHRA and CDR2 is YSYEKL in the germline V gene. The CDR3 loop spans 15 amino acids. With 3 bases removed from V and 0 bases from J, the gap between germline ends came to 12 bases. The CDR3 here is CASSHTGRNSYEQYF. CDR3 nucleotides: TGCGCCAGCAGCCACACGGGCCGCAACTCCTACGAGCAGTACTTC.

The CDR3 region is CASSLRPRANTGELFF. CDR3 bases: TGTGCCAGCAGCTTACGTCCCAGGGCTAACACCGGGGAGCTGTTTTTT. V usage is TRBV7-2 and J usage is TRBJ2-2; possibly TRBD1 for D (5 bases). The germline V gene encodes CDR1 SGHTA and CDR2 FQGNSA. Between the trimmed V and J ends, which lost 2 bases and 2 bases, there was a span of 12 bases. The CDR3 has 16 residues.